The 30 T cell receptor beta chains below were found in one sample sequenced in a study of CD8+CD57+ T cells in acquired aplastic anemia. Genomic DNA provided the template from which TCR beta VDJ and CDR3 profiles were obtained. TCRdb passed the reads through MiXCR, listing each CDR3 protein once. The sample contains around 160,000 distinct CDR3 sequences, 45% to 55% of which appear only once. Patients chosen for sequencing had CD8+CD57+ cells that had expanded, as shown by flow cytometry. Specimen: sorted CD4+, CD8+, or CD8+CD57+ T cells (not recorded which) from PBMCs. The origin of the receptors is a human donor with aplastic anemia.

This chain connects TRBV19 to TRBJ1-1; D gene unclear. CDR1 is LNHDA and CDR2 is SQIVND in the germline V gene (reference sequence). This CDR3 is 13 amino acids long. The ends were cut back, 4 bases at V and 7 bases at J, with 13 bases in the middle. CDR3 nucleotide sequence: TGTGCCAGTAGTAGCTGGGAGGCAGTTGAAGCTTTCTTT. Translation gives CASSSWEAVEAFF.

This clonotype came up a few times. The rearrangement links TRBV15 to TRBJ1-4, with D unclear. V lost 2 bases and J 2 bases, leaving 0 bases between the germline ends. The CDR3 extends over 12 amino acids. The germline gives CDR1 LNHNV, CDR2 YYDKDF (reference sequence). CDR3 sequence (DNA): TGTGCCACCAGCAGAACTAATGAAAAACTGTTTTTT. Encoded protein: CATSRTNEKLFF.

The chain is built from TRBV5-1 and TRBJ1-4; D possibly corresponds to TRBD1 (6 bases). Per the germline V gene, CDR1 is SGHRS and CDR2 is YFSETQ. Between the trimmed V and J ends, which lost 1 base and 8 bases, there was a span of 12 bases. The CDR3 sequence is 14 residues long. The CDR3 protein is CASSLTGSHEKLFF. CDR3 coding DNA: TGCGCCAGCAGCTTGACAGGGAGTCACGAAAAACTGTTTTTT.

V is TRBV12-5 and J is TRBJ1-5, with TRBD1 identical over 12 bases. The trim removed 6 bases at V and 6 bases at J, leaving 15 bases unmatched. Germline CDR1 LGHNT, CDR2 FRNRAP. CDR3 length equals 18 residues. CDR3 nucleotide sequence: TGTGCTAGTGGCGCTTTTACCGGGACAGGGGGCTTAAGTCAGCCCCAGCATTTT. Translated: CASGAFTGTGGLSQPQHF.

V and J are TRBV2 and TRBJ2-7; D may be TRBD1 or TRBD2 (5 bases each). CDR1 and CDR2 (germline): SNHLY, FYNNEI. V lost 4 bases to trimming and J lost 7 bases, with 11 bases between them. The CDR3 contains 12 residues. The DNA of the CDR3 is TGTGCCAGCAGTGGACAGACGGGAGAGCAGTACTTC. Its translation is CASSGQTGEQYF.

This clonotype appeared many times. This chain joins TRBV5-1 and TRBJ2-1; 7 positions match TRBD1. This CDR3 has 16 amino acids. The germline CDR1 and CDR2 sequences are SGHRS and YFSETQ. V shed 2 bases, J shed 0 bases, and the junction held 5 bases outside the gene matches. The chain's CDR3 is CASSLQGQSSYNEQFF. The CDR3 region has the DNA TGCGCCAGCAGCTTACAGGGGCAAAGCTCCTACAATGAGCAGTTCTTC.

J is TRBJ1-2 and V is TRBV6-2 or TRBV6-3; D not certain. This CDR3 has 11 amino acids. V shed 6 bases and J shed 5 bases, with 7 bases lying between them. Germline loops: CDR1 MNHEY, CDR2 SVGEGT. The CDR3 bases are TGTGCCAGCAGCCAACATTATGGCTACACCTTC. This gives the protein CASSQHYGYTF.

This clonotype has just a few counts. The rearrangement joins TRBV24-1 to TRBJ1-2; the D is unclear. CDR3 length equals 13 residues. V lost 4 bases and J 5 bases, leaving 10 bases between the germline ends. Germline V gene lookup returns CDR1 KGHDR and CDR2 SFDVKD. CDR3 in amino acids: CATSDPGLYGYTF. The CDR3, as DNA: TGTGCCACCAGTGACCCCGGGTTGTATGGCTACACCTTC.

The genes are TRBV11-1 and TRBJ2-6, with D maybe TRBD2 (6 bases). CDR3 length equals 15 residues. The V end lost 2 bases, the J end lost 2 bases, and 7 bases lay between the germline ends. CDR1 SGHAT and CDR2 FQDESV come from the germline V gene (reference sequence). CDR3 bases: TGTGCCAGCAGCTTATGGGAGGCTGGGGCCAACGTCCTGACTTTC. Amino acids: CASSLWEAGANVLTF.

This clonotype has only one observation. The chain couples TRBV6-5 to TRBJ1-1; 9 positions agree with TRBD1. Per the germline V gene, CDR1 is MNHEY and CDR2 is SVGAGI. The V segment lost 4 bases and the J segment 10 bases; nucleotides outside the gene matches: 13. The CDR3 totals 15 residues. The CDR3 region has the DNA TGTGCCAGCAGTTCGGGGAGGACAGGGGTTTCCGGAGCTTTCTTT. Protein: CASSSGRTGVSGAFF.

As to this clonotype: One base away lies a much larger clone, so this may be a sequencing read error. The J gene is TRBJ2-1, the V gene TRBV20-1; 11 bases line up with TRBD2. The germline V gene has CDR1 DFQATT and CDR2 SNEGSKA (reference sequence). Trimming removed 0 bases from V and 5 bases from J; junction bases left unmatched: 6. The CDR3 spans 16 residues. The CDR3 coding sequence is TGCAGTGCTAGAGACCGGGGGACTAGCGGAAACAATGAGCAGTTCTTC. Translated: CSARDRGTSGNNEQFF.

The chain carries TRBV20-1 and TRBJ2-7; D is possibly TRBD2 (5 bases). The V end was cut by 1 base, the J end by 0 bases, with 7 bases between. The CDR3 extends over 13 amino acids. Germline lookup yields CDR1 DFQATT and CDR2 SNEGSKA (reference sequence). CDR3 in DNA: TGCAGTGCTAGAGCGGGATCCTCCTACGAGCAGTACTTC. Translating gives CSARAGSSYEQYF.

This clonotype came up a few times. The chain uses TRBV6-2 or TRBV6-3 and TRBJ2-1, with D perhaps TRBD1 or TRBD2 (5 bases each). This CDR3 region has 16 residues. Germline V gene lookup returns CDR1 MNHEY and CDR2 SVGEGT. V lost 4 bases and J 6 bases, leaving 19 bases between the germline ends. CDR3 bases: TGTGCCAGCAGTTTCCGAGCCGGGACGGCCATCAATGAGCAGTTCTTC. It specifies CASSFRAGTAINEQFF.

This clonotype was detected ten times or more. The chain joins TRBV15 to TRBJ2-5, with 10 positions matching TRBD2. Trimming removed 1 base from V and 3 bases from J; junction bases left unmatched: 20. The CDR3 is made up of 21 amino acids. Germline values: CDR1 LNHNV, CDR2 YYDKDF (reference sequence). The CDR3 spells CATSRAGNRGLADGREETQYF. CDR3 coding DNA: TGTGCCACCAGCAGAGCTGGGAACAGAGGACTAGCGGATGGGAGGGAAGAGACCCAGTACTTC. The variable domain in full, with the rest retrieved from reference TRBV15 and TRBJ2-5, is DAMVIQNPRYQVTQFGKPVTLSCSQTLNHNVMYWYQQKSSQAPKLLFHYYDKDFNNEADTPDNFQSRRPNTSFCFLDIRSPGLGDTAMYLCATSRAGNRGLADGREETQYFGPGTRLLVL.

This clonotype has at least ten counts. V usage is TRBV19 and J usage is TRBJ1-5, with D unclear. V lost 5 bases and J 4 bases, leaving 15 bases between the germline ends. The CDR3 is 15 residues long. Germline assignment: CDR1 LNHDA and CDR2 SQIVND (reference sequence). As DNA, the CDR3 is TGTGCCAGTAGTGCTCAAAGTCGAGGGAATCAGCCCCAGCATTTT. Encoded protein: CASSAQSRGNQPQHF.

The chain is built from TRBV9 and TRBJ2-3, with 11 bases matching TRBD2. Unmatched junction bases numbered 7, after V lost 0 bases and J lost 4 bases. The CDR3 contains 17 residues. Germline-derived CDR1 and CDR2 are SGDLS and YYNGEE. The CDR3 bases are TGTGCCAGCAGCGTAGGGGTACTAGCGGGAGTTGCAGATACGCAGTATTTT. Protein product: CASSVGVLAGVADTQYF.

The J gene is TRBJ2-1, the V gene TRBV24-1; D might be TRBD2 (6 bases). The V end lost 0 bases, the J end lost 2 bases, and 13 bases lay between the germline ends. CDR1 and CDR2 (germline): KGHDR, SFDVKD. The CDR3 length is 17 residues. The CDR3 coding sequence is TGTGCCACCAGTGATTTGGCCCCCGGGGGTACCTACAATGAGCAGTTCTTC. As protein: CATSDLAPGGTYNEQFF.

J is TRBJ1-5 and V is TRBV30; 7 nucleotides match TRBD1. J lost 4 bases, V lost 2 bases, and 5 bases had no gene match. CDR1 is GTSNPN and CDR2 is SVGIG in the germline V gene (reference sequence). This CDR3 is built from 14 residues. CDR3 residues: CAWSIDRANQPQHF. For the CDR3, the DNA is TGTGCCTGGAGTATAGACAGGGCTAATCAGCCCCAGCATTTT.

The CDR3 sequence: CASSIGGQETQYF. CDR3 coding DNA: TGTGCCAGCAGCATCGGGGGGCAGGAGACCCAGTACTTC. The J gene is TRBJ2-5, the V gene TRBV7-2, with D maybe TRBD2 (7 bases). CDR1 is SGHTA and CDR2 is FQGNSA in the germline V gene. This CDR3 has 13 residues. Trimming cost V 5 bases and J 5 bases, with 12 bases left between them.

The chain joins TRBV19 to TRBJ1-6; TRBD1 matches at 12 bases. Germline V CDR1 and CDR2: LNHDA, SQIVND (reference sequence). The V and J ends lost 3 bases and 10 bases, in that order; junction bases with no gene match: 13. The CDR3 spans 18 residues. DNA of the CDR3: TGTGCCAGTAGTATTTCCGGGACAGGGGGCAAGATTAAGTCACCCCTCCACTTT. Translation: CASSISGTGGKIKSPLHF.

This clonotype was found many times. V and J are TRBV5-6 and TRBJ2-3; no clear D. Germline loops: CDR1 SGHDT, CDR2 YYEEEE. This CDR3 has 15 residues. The ends were cut back, 0 bases at V and 7 bases at J, with 15 bases in the middle. The CDR3 DNA sequence: TGTGCCAGCAGCTTGGGCCTACCTTGGCCAAATACGCAGTATTTT. It is translated as CASSLGLPWPNTQYF.

The chain combines TRBV29-1 with TRBJ2-7; D remains unclear. Trimming stripped 4 bases from V and 0 bases from J, with 4 bases between. This CDR3 contains 11 residues. CDR1 and CDR2 from the germline V gene are SQVTM and ANQGSEA. The CDR3 here is CSVGVSYEQYF. CDR3 nucleotides: TGCAGCGTTGGGGTCTCCTACGAGCAGTACTTC.

This clonotype was observed many times. The rearrangement links TRBV5-4 to TRBJ2-1; D possibly corresponds to TRBD2 (6 bases). Germline CDR1 and CDR2: SGHNT and YYREEE (reference sequence). CDR3 length: 14 amino acids. V lost 4 bases to trimming and J lost 6 bases, with 14 bases between them. Written as DNA, the CDR3 is TGTGCCAGCAGCCCGGCTGGAGGGACCAATGAGCAGTTCTTC. It translates to CASSPAGGTNEQFF.

The chain recombines TRBV7-9 with TRBJ2-7; 14 bases are shared with TRBD2. J gave up 4 bases and V 5 bases, and 7 bases lay outside the gene matches. The CDR3 totals 16 residues. Germline V gene sequence: CDR1 SEHNR, CDR2 FQNEAQ (reference sequence). CDR3 amino acids: CASSPGTSGSTYEQYF. In DNA form, the CDR3 reads TGTGCCAGCAGCCCGGGGACTAGCGGGAGTACGTACGAGCAGTACTTC.

J is TRBJ2-1 and V is TRBV6-5; tentatively, D is TRBD1 or TRBD2 (5 bases each). The CDR3 loop spans 16 amino acids. Germline V gives CDR1 MNHEY, CDR2 SVGAGI. V was cut by 0 bases and J by 9 bases, with 18 bases left in between. The CDR3 loop is CASSYSGGSGPGEQFF. The DNA for the CDR3 is TGTGCCAGCAGTTACTCGGGCGGATCGGGGCCAGGTGAGCAGTTCTTC.

The sample holds a few counts of this clonotype. The rearrangement links TRBV27 to TRBJ2-1, with D perhaps matching TRBD1 or TRBD2 (5 bases each). There are 13 residues in the CDR3. Germline loops: CDR1 MNHEY, CDR2 SMNVEV (reference sequence). V was trimmed by 3 bases and J by 12 bases, leaving 15 bases between them. CDR3 sequence reads: CASSLPGTVPQFF. CDR3 DNA sequence: TGTGCCAGCAGTTTGCCCGGGACCGTCCCGCAGTTCTTC.

The chain combines TRBV7-2 with TRBJ2-3, with D perhaps TRBD2 (6 bases). This CDR3 comprises 15 residues. Trimming pared 2 bases from V and 2 bases from J, leaving 11 bases between. The germline V gene encodes CDR1 SGHTA and CDR2 FQGNSA. Written as DNA, the CDR3 is TGTGCCAGCAGCTTAAGGCGGGGTTACACAGATACGCAGTATTTT. Its translation: CASSLRRGYTDTQYF.

Ten or more counts support this clonotype. CDR3 in amino acids: CSAPKVGGTYNEQFF. DNA of the CDR3: TGCAGTGCTCCCAAGGTTGGCGGTACGTACAATGAGCAGTTCTTC. The gene calls are TRBV20-1 and TRBJ2-1; D remains unclear. V was cut by 5 bases and J by 4 bases, with 18 bases left in between. The CDR3 contains 15 residues. Germline V gene lookup returns CDR1 DFQATT and CDR2 SNEGSKA (reference sequence).

A word on this clonotype: At one of its ends the junction is not consistent with the germline gene, which may arise from a read error. V and J are TRBV2 and TRBJ2-6; 7 bases line up with TRBD1. The germline CDR1 and CDR2 sequences are SNHLY and FYNNEI. The CDR3 length is 14 residues. The CDR3 is CASRGGLGASVLTF. In DNA, the CDR3 is TGTGCCAGCAGAGGGGGCCTCGGGGCCAGCGTCCTGACTTTC.

This clonotype was recorded many times. V usage is TRBV25-1 and J usage is TRBJ2-2, with D hard to call. The CDR3 extends over 13 amino acids. Trimming stripped 5 bases from V and 5 bases from J, with 9 bases between. From germline, CDR1 is MGHDK and CDR2 SYGVNS. This CDR3 is CASSKAGTGELFF. CDR3 DNA sequence: TGTGCCAGCAGTAAGGCCGGTACCGGGGAGCTGTTTTTT.